The entry that follows covers one T cell receptor (beta chain) sequence. Its antigen is unknown. Base-call qualities are not available, and no considerably larger clone is one nucleotide away. Using the deep immunoSEQ assay, TCR CDR3 regions were amplified from genomic DNA by multiplex PCR. Extracted genomic DNA from each cell subset was spread evenly across all wells of several immunoSEQ 96-well plates, with each plate serving as a replicate. For sorted subsets, each replicate PCR was loaded with about 200 ng genomic DNA, equivalent to roughly 30,000 T cell genomes. Purified libraries were quantified with a Qubit 3.0 fluorometer, sized on a Bioanalyzer 2100, and re-quantified with the KAPA Library Quantification kit. A separate single-read 150-cycle Illumina NextSeq 550 flow cell was used to sequence each immunoSEQ 96-well plate. Per the source publication's procedure: Because the immunoSEQ output held only junctional sequences and lacked quality scores, the filtering could not match the filtering applied to full-length reads. To assign V/J genes and CDR3, sequences were annotated using PyIR, a Python wrapper for IgBLAST v1.9, with IMGT germline references. Reads with weak V/J assignments (E-value above 1e-6), missing CDR3, stop codons, out-of-frame junctions, or ambiguous translated residues were removed. V3J clonotypes were defined as sequences sharing an identical inferred V gene, J gene, and CDR3 amino acid sequence. Percentage overlap between repertoires was computed as shared unique clonotypes divided by the size of the smaller repertoire. RTK rarefaction, the Chao1 estimator, and Recon v2.1 estimates of unobserved clonotypes were used to assess repertoire richness. For all TCRbeta clonotypes obtained by the gDNA method from a handful of donors, generation probabilities were computed with OLGA. TCRdb re-hosts the immuneACCESS table, in-frame sequences only. Its copies lack some clones; in the studies checked, an unresolved V gene accounts for under half of them, and the cause for the rest is not known. V, J and clone size are those of that table, while D and trimming were read from the DNA. This sample lists some 2.1 million clones; roughly 95% were detected once. The leading ten clones occupy about 1.7% of the sample.

The entry originates in a study of shared clonotypes between healthy human individuals (dated by TCRdb to 2020 to 2021). With regard to the full study: A few men and two women, aged 18 to 49 years, made up the cohort. Per donor, leukapheresis produced somewhere between about 0.94 and 9.5 billion PBMCs. For each donor, CD4 naive and CD4 memory were each given three plates, CD8 naive was given two plates, and CD8 memory was given one plate. To estimate repertoire size and how much clonotypes are shared between individuals, the study performed deep sequencing of blood TCR repertoires from roughly five healthy adults. Libraries were prepared and TCR repertoires were sequenced by different laboratories using diverse techniques, in order to increase sequencing depth and limit assay-specific biases. Study-wide findings and limitations: Approximately 4.8% of naive CD4, roughly 3.5% of naive CD8, approximately 2% of memory CD4, and about 0.4% of memory CD8 clonotypes were shared across a few donors. Based on pairwise subsampling, the degree of clonotype sharing among donors was expected to be affected by sequencing depth. Clonotypes shared by all four sorted-subset donors showed higher generation probabilities than non-shared clonotypes. Rarefaction of sorted-subset datasets indicated incomplete sequencing despite the large sequencing depth. Because the study included a small number of donors, the genetic and exposure-history diversity represented was limited. Naive subsets generally had larger estimated clonotype richness than memory subsets. Sampling was restricted to blood, and TCR repertoires in tissue are likely to differ from TCR repertoires in blood.

CD8 naive samples were CD45RO-negative cells positively selected for CCR7, giving a CD45RA+CCR7+ population that excluded TemRA cells. The donors were healthy, HIV-negative adults with no recently reported acute infections or vaccinations. Only Caucasian adults living in Nashville, Tennessee, USA were represented among the donors. After blood collection by leukapheresis, PBMCs were isolated using Ficoll-Histopaque density gradient centrifugation and then cryopreserved in the vapor phase of liquid nitrogen. Purity and quantity of every magnetically sorted T cell population were checked by analytical flow cytometry. Each sorted fraction had its genomic DNA isolated and then quantified by UV absorbance on a Nanodrop 2000c. The CDR3 measures 16 amino acids from cysteine to phenylalanine. The sequence is cut down to CDR3 DNA, 48 bases in frame from base 1. Between the V and J ends, shortened by 0 bases and 3 bases respectively, the junction contains 14 bases. Per the germline V gene, SGHDN is the CDR1 and FVKESK is the CDR2.

In this chain, TRBV14 is recombined with TRBJ1-2; the D segment cannot be called with confidence. The sequence was collected from a man in his late teens or twenties in good health. Some clones in this sample may be carry-over from other donors' samples. Sample: naive CD8+ T cells from PBMCs. Interpreted using the paper, the cell subset or site label stands for: CD45RA+CCR7+. The CDR3 has the sequence CASSQDKRESDYGYTF. The bases read TGTGCCAGCAGCCAAGATAAAAGGGAGTCTGACTATGGCTACACCTTC.